Below, one T cell receptor beta chain is given with its context. This clone occurred a few times. Its antigen is still unknown. Within one base of it there is no much larger clone, and no base qualities were kept. From each donor, a single peripheral blood sample of approximately 120 mL on average was drawn into heparinised tubes. A BD FACSAria II and a panel including CD45RO, CCR7, CD25, CD127, CD95 and CD27 were used to sort naive, central memory, regulatory and stem cell-like memory CD4+ T cells. Purity was above 95% for every sorted population. PBMCs were isolated right away by Lymphoprep density gradient centrifugation and were stained directly, without culture. To minimize batch effects, samples were stained and sorted in pairs, one healthy donor with one patient per experiment. V lost 2 bases and J lost 2 bases, and the count of bases not matched to a germline gene is 9. Reading the germline V gene gives CDR1 KGHSH and CDR2 LQKENI. From its cysteine to its phenylalanine, the CDR3 spans 17 amino acids. CDR3 DNA only is kept here, 51 bases in frame from base 1.

This record comes from a study of beta chain features in type 1 diabetes (dated by TCRdb to the late 2010s). About the study as a whole: Patients and healthy donors did not differ in mean age, gender distribution, total cell number or subset yield. Across all samples, 107,917,701 sorted cells were examined, and cell number per subset correlated strongly with RNA yield. Whereas all 30 or so donors provided naive and central memory subsets, regulatory and stem cell-like memory subsets were isolated from just 8 patients and roughly 8 healthy donors. The study compared the TCRB repertoires of sorted circulating CD4+ T cell subsets in recently diagnosed type 1 diabetes patients with those in matched healthy donors.

The entire isolated RNA was reverse transcribed using the High Capacity cDNA Reverse Transcription Kit, and thus expressed TCRB transcripts were sequenced. Deep immunoSEQ sequencing was performed on naive, central memory and regulatory T cell samples, with an average of about 4 million total reads per sample. Sorted cells were lysed in RLT buffer, and RNA was extracted using DNase-treated RNeasy Micro or Mini kits according to cell number. Each cell subset was processed on its own to prevent cross-contamination, while patient and healthy donor samples were processed together. The immunoSEQ multiplex PCR was used to amplify TCRB sequences from cDNA, yielding 87-bp fragments that span the CDR3 region. Amplicons were sequenced on the Illumina HiSeq platform. Per the source publication's procedure: PCR bias was computationally corrected using synthetic template baselines, reads within Hamming distance 2 were collapsed, and singletons that could not be merged were discarded. By aligning reads against IMGT, V, D and J genes, CDR3 length, and insertions or deletions at six rearrangement sites were assigned. Clonotype counts were normalized to sorted cell number within each subset before computing true diversity and Gini coefficients with the tcR R package. The overlap coefficient, calculated on TCRB nucleotide sequences, was used to quantify repertoire sharing. As a proxy for the pre-selection repertoire, out-of-frame TCRB sequences from naive cells were analyzed. The table comes from immuneACCESS by way of TCRdb, which keeps in-frame sequences with V and J called. Part of the clones is missing from these tables; in studies checked, under half for an unresolved V gene and the rest for unknown reasons. Clone size and the V and J calls come from that table; the DNA yielded D and trimming. Across this sample there are 400,000 or so clones, with 10% to 15% seen only once. Around 0.0099% of the sample lies in the top ten.

Overall study outcomes, separate from this receptor: A moderate but significant shortening of TCRB CDR3 length was observed in type 1 diabetes patients in all four CD4+ subsets. Naive, central memory and regulatory TCRB repertoires appeared more similar among patients than among healthy donors. Because cDNA rather than genomic DNA was sequenced, highly expressing activated cells could have been over-represented, although no difference in activation and CD3 levels was found between groups. PCR might favor shorter templates, but patient and control samples were amplified and corrected together, so any skew would affect both groups equally. Because the HLA sub-analyses included only small numbers of individuals, any influence of HLA type on TCRB rearrangement was left unresolved. At VDJ recombination sites, type 1 diabetes patients had fewer insertions and more deleted nucleotides, which implies abnormalities in thymic rearrangement.

Material for sequencing was naive CD4+ T cells from blood. The cell subset or site label, read with the paper, signifies: true naive CD4+ T cells. The sequence is built from TRBV18 and TRBJ2-1, with 7 bases in between that match TRBD2. The clonotype was recovered from a woman under 30 with type 1 diabetes. The CDR3 protein sequence reads: CASSPSLAALPYNEQFF. The bases read TGTGCCAGCTCACCATCCCTAGCGGCTCTCCCCTACAATGAGCAGTTCTTC. This CDR3, with the reference TRBV18 and TRBJ2-1 proteins standing in past its ends, gives the full variable domain NAGVMQNPRHLVRRRGQEARLRCSPMKGHSHVYWYRQLPEEGLKFMVYLQKENIIDESGMPKERFSAEFPKEGPSILRIQQVVRGDSAAYFCASSPSLAALPYNEQFFGPGTRLTVL.